This T cell receptor (beta chain) originates from a study of tumor-infiltrating lymphocytes in oesophageal squamous cell carcinoma. Germline trimming cut 4 bases from V and 4 bases from J; bases unmatched to any gene: 8. Germline V gene lookup returns CDR1 SGHDT and CDR2 YYEEEE. The CDR3 extends over 15 amino acids. A single record per CDR3 protein comes from TCRdb applying MiXCR to the PCR reads. The sample lists approximately 13,000 distinct CDR3 sequences; less than 65% were seen once. This clonotype was recorded many times. Sequenced input: esophageal tumor tissue. The chain is built from TRBV5-6 and TRBJ2-7; 10 bases map to TRBD2. The clonotype comes from a male donor with esophageal squamous cell carcinoma. The chain's CDR3 is CASSAASGSLYEQYF. CDR3 DNA sequence: TGTGCCAGCAGCGCCGCTAGCGGGAGCTTATACGAGCAGTACTTC.